The present T cell receptor beta chain was sequenced within a study of blood T cell repertoires in COVID-19. Study background: Both acute and convalescent COVID-19 samples were obtained from the United States, Italy and Spain. In each case, the material was cDNA or gDNA derived from T cells, B-cell-depleted T cells, or PBMCs.

Authors' data handling: For nucleated cells, counts were estimated from reference gene primer amplification. Here immunoSEQ multiplex PCR was the method, and the copy in TCRdb shows in-frame clones only, minus some. Clone size and the V and J calls come from that table; the DNA yielded D and trimming. The data hold 160,000 or so clones, with approximately 92% observed a single time. After removal of 1 base from V and 3 bases from J, the junction contained 2 bases not matched to a gene. Germline values: CDR1 KGHSH, CDR2 LQKENI. This CDR3 comprises 15 residues. The gene calls are TRBV18 and TRBJ2-1; the match to TRBD2 covers 8 bases. The receptor's source is a woman in her forties with acute or convalescent COVID-19. Sample: peripheral blood. The chain's CDR3 is CASSPLGGVYNEQFF. The CDR3 nucleotides read TGTGCCAGCTCACCACTCGGGGGGGTCTACAATGAGCAGTTCTTC.